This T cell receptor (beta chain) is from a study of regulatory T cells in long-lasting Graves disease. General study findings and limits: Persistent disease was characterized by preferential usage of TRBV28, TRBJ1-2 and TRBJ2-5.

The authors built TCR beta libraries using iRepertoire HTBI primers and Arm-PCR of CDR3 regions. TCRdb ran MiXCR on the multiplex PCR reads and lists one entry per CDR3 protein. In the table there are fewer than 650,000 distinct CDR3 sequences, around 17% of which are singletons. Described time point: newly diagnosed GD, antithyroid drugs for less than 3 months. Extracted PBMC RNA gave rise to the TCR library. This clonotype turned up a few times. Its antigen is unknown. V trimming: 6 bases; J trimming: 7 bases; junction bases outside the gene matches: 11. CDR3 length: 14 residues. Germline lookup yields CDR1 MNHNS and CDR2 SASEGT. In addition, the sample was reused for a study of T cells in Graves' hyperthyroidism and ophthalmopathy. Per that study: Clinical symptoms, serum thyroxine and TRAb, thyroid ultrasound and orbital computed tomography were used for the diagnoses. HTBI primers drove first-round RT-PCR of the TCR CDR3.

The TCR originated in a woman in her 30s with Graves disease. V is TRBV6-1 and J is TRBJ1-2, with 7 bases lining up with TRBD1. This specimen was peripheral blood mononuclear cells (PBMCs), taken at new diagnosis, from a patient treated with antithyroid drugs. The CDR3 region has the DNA TGTGCCAGCAGACGGACGGGACAGCAGTTTGGCTACACCTTC. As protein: CASRRTGQQFGYTF.